This TCR beta chain was profiled in a study of regulatory T cells in long-lasting Graves disease. Study-level findings and limits: Rather than thyroid tissue, only peripheral blood underwent study.

This clonotype showed up many times. The target antigen is unknown. Unmatched junction bases numbered 8, after V lost 5 bases and J lost 5 bases. Germline V gene lookup returns CDR1 DFQATT and CDR2 SNEGSKA (reference sequence). The CDR3 extends over 14 amino acids. Time point of the sample: newly diagnosed GD, antithyroid drugs for less than 3 months. There was RNA extracted from PBMCs, and the TCR library was made from it. Construction of the TCR beta libraries employed iRepertoire HTBI primers in conjunction with Arm-PCR of CDR3 regions. TCRdb independently ran MiXCR on the multiplex PCR reads; one entry per CDR3 protein. The sample has around 500,000 distinct CDR3 sequences, around 15% seen once. The same specimen was also included in a second study, on T cells in Graves' hyperthyroidism and ophthalmopathy.

The chain recombines TRBV20-1 with TRBJ2-3; 9 bases agree with TRBD1. The specimen comprised peripheral blood mononuclear cells (PBMCs), sampled at new diagnosis, from a patient treated with antithyroid drugs. The source is a woman aged 35-65 years with Graves disease. The CDR3 reads CSAYTGGSRDTQYF. The CDR3 DNA is TGCAGTGCTTATACAGGGGGCTCTAGAGATACGCAGTATTTT.